This note documents a single T cell receptor (beta chain) sequence. The CDR3 regions of TCR beta were amplified from RNA transcripts. The HTBI primer set was used in a first-round RT-PCR of the TCR CDR3. From the multiplex PCR reads, TCRdb called clonotypes with MiXCR, one entry per CDR3 protein. The sample lists about 740,000 distinct CDR3 sequences, about 14% occurring once. This entry is derived from a study of T cells in Graves' hyperthyroidism and ophthalmopathy. This CDR3 contains 18 residues. Germline values: CDR1 SGHKS, CDR2 YYEKEE (reference sequence). With V trimmed by 2 bases and J by 4 bases, 17 bases remained unmatched.

Sequencing was carried out using blood. The receptor comes from a young woman with Graves' hyperthyroidism. The V gene is TRBV5-5, the J gene TRBJ2-7; TRBD2 agrees at 8 bases. This CDR3 is CASSFPPAGESMGYEQYF. In DNA, the CDR3 is TGTGCCAGCAGCTTCCCCCCAGCGGGAGAATCTATGGGATACGAGCAGTACTTC.